This entry concerns a single TCR beta chain. It lacks a known antigen. No clone much larger than this one lies a single base away; base qualities are absent. From the germline V gene, CDR1 is SGDLS and CDR2 is YYNGEE. The CDR3 contains 18 residues, cysteine and phenylalanine counted. The sequence is cut down to CDR3 DNA, 54 bases in frame from base 1. The junction carries 24 bases between V and J, which are trimmed by 4 bases and 3 bases respectively. The cohort comprised approximately 700 healthy bone marrow donors. At the time of sampling, every cohort member was nominally healthy, though immune exposures that went unrecorded were likely present. The donor tested CMV seronegative and was one of the 352 seronegative cohort members. Each donor provided a peripheral blood sample, and peripheral blood mononuclear cells were used for TCR beta sequencing. Genomic DNA was extracted from the blood cell samples with the Qiagen DNeasy Blood Extraction Kit.

The library was built by means of the immunoSEQ multiplex PCR assay. For the multiplex PCR, a mixture combining 60 forward primers for TCR Vbeta segments and 13 reverse primers for TCR Jbeta segments was used. The CDR3 region of rearranged TCR beta genes was amplified from genomic DNA by a multiplex PCR assay. On the Illumina HiSeq System, the amplified TCR beta libraries were sequenced as 87-base-pair reads. As for how the authors treated the data: In a later analysis, roughly 80 million unique TCR beta chains were counted across the roughly 700 repertoires, and roughly 10 million of these chains were shared by at least two donors. A nearest-neighbor algorithm error-corrected the raw reads and collapsed the reads into unique sequences, merging closely related sequences to remove PCR and sequencing errors. CDR3 sequences were aligned to IMGT reference sequences to assign V, D and J gene segments. For a sequence to be retained, a match of at least six nucleotides was required to both a V gene segment and a J gene segment. A rearrangement was called productive if the CDR3 had no stop codons and remained in frame with V and J, and every other rearrangement was called non-productive. CDR3 was defined by IMGT convention, running from the second conserved V-encoded cysteine to the conserved J-encoded phenylalanine. Sequences without an unambiguous match to a single V gene segment were excluded from the earlier analysis of almost 600 of the donors. In an earlier analysis of about 590 of the donors, a V segment was called functional when productive rearrangements were above 56.7%, and segregating when the standard deviation between donors exceeded 5%. A statistical classification framework was built to diagnose cytomegalovirus status from the catalog of TCR beta chain sequences. In a later analysis, TCR nucleotide sequences were compared against IMGT/GENE-DB human TR gene sequences so that V and J genes could be assigned. The TCRdist pipeline was used in a later analysis to assign CDR3 sequences and most-parsimonious VDJ recombination scenarios. A later analysis defined each TCR beta chain by its CDR3 amino acid sequence plus V-gene family, and excluded reads lacking a unique V-gene family. To address suspected cross-contamination and a sequencing artifact, a later analysis removed approximately 590 highly shared, low-generation-probability nucleotide sequences. In a later analysis, a clonal expansion index was calculated for each public chain from normalized within-repertoire ranks of inferred template counts. In a later analysis, generation probabilities were computed using a VDJ recombination model fitted to out-of-frame rearrangements, and the results were checked against IGoR. Hypergeometric tests were used in a later analysis to score TCR-TCR, TCR-HLA and TCR-CMV co-occurrence, with a repertoire-size bias correction applied to the TCR pairs. In a later analysis, false discovery rates were estimated by permuting HLA or CMV assignments 20 times. In a later analysis, co-occurring TCRs were grouped using DBSCAN, with TCRdist sequence similarity added in when clustering inside HLA-allele-positive subsets. Repertoires with fewer than 30,000 or more than 120,000 public chains, plus five repertoires with anomalous nucleotide sharing, were excluded from co-occurrence clustering. This is the immuneACCESS table as TCRdb keeps it, with only in-frame sequences that have V and J called. A part of the clones is gone; compared with another copy, unresolved V genes explain less than half, and the rest is unexplained. V and J calls and clone size are given by that table; D and trimming were obtained from the DNA. The sample data list 90,000 to 100,000 clones, and roughly three quarters of these were observed just once. The ten largest clones represent 4.5% to 5.5% of the sample.

The data originate from a study of cytomegalovirus exposure and HLA in healthy donors (dated by TCRdb to the late 2010s). The study in broad terms: According to an earlier analysis of 587 of the donors, some 180 million T cells yielded 95 million to 140 million unique TCR beta sequences and 250 to 350 Gb of sequence data. Alongside the repertoire data, information on donor age, sex, ethnicity and CMV serostatus was compiled. Roughly 300 gigabases of sequencing data and 70 million to 95 million unique TCR sequences made up an early release that covered approximately 650 HLA-typed donors. The study profiled the T cell repertoires of hundreds of subjects by immunosequencing and related them to cytomegalovirus serostatus. An earlier analysis of some 500 of the donors applied high-throughput TCR beta sequencing to assess whether each TCR beta V gene segment acted as functional or pseudogenic. Genome-wide SNP genotypes for about 60% of the roughly 700 donors were used in a later genetic analysis, which treated that subset as a discovery cohort. All discovery cohort repertoires had been generated on a single sequencing platform. A later analysis re-analyzed previously published TCR beta repertoires from roughly 630 donors and added high-resolution HLA genotyping to study TCR occurrence patterns. Several DR-DQ haplotypes were handled as single units for association and clustering, since linkage in the cohort was strong. Along with the approximately 700-subject first cohort, a separate validation cohort of about 110 different subjects was used. HLA typing covered class I and class II loci at four-digit resolution. Typing coverage differed by locus: A, B, C, DRB1 and DQB1 were typed in about 620-640 donors, DQA1 in roughly 510, DPA1 in nearly 610, and DPB1 in 472. Rather than drawing on any new phenotypic data, the later analysis identified candidate immune exposures from TCR beta sequences and the way those sequences occurred across donors. On average, over 200,000 unique TCR beta nucleotide sequences were sequenced per donor among more than 350 genotyped donors of the cohort, with roughly 18% of those sequences being non-productive. High-throughput TCR immunosequencing, statistical association of individual TCRs with disease status, and machine learning were combined to predict cytomegalovirus infection status. The study aimed to test whether cataloging public T cell receptors could reveal signatures of past pathogen exposure. Among the roughly 390 genotyped donors, approximately 82% belonged to the genetic ancestry cluster associated with self-reported Caucasian donors. What the study reported, not specific to this receptor: A further reported finding was that TCR beta sequences accurately predicted the HLA-A and HLA-B alleles for most subjects in the first cohort. The cohort was sequenced for TCR beta chains only, and without alpha or paired-chain data the features that could be detected were limited. In a later analysis, some 17,000 TCR beta sequences were associated with specific HLA alleles at a false discovery rate of 0.05. According to a later genetic analysis, donors in an Asian-associated ancestry cluster had fewer N-insertions in productive TCRs than the roughly 700-donor mean. A later analysis reported that several top co-occurrence clusters appeared linked to parvovirus B19, influenza, CMV and Epstein-Barr virus. A group of highly shared sequence variants was considered likely to be a technical artifact of the sequencing pipeline. The 87-base-pair reads could not distinguish some IMGT-functional V segments, including TRBV6-2 and TRBV6-3, so those segments were excluded. Most CMV-associated TCR beta chains appeared to be HLA-restricted in a later analysis, and the HLA associations seemed to be driven largely by CMV exposure. In an earlier analysis of 587 of the donors, most TCR beta V segments were observed in productive rearrangements about 87% or about 30% of the time, broadly matching IMGT annotations. In both the original and validation cohorts, the classifier was reported to diagnose cytomegalovirus status with high specificity and sensitivity. V-gene and J-gene trimming of TCR beta chains was associated with a missense DCLRE1C variant in a later genetic analysis, and the association was replicated in an independent cohort. In vitro tests confirmed that a few of the cytomegalovirus-associated TCR beta chains recognize cytomegalovirus antigens. In a later analysis, HLA-associated TCR beta chains showed more clonal expansion and lower generation probabilities than non-associated chains that were equally common. When HLA alleles, especially DR and DQ, strongly co-occurred, attributing TCR associations to individual alleles was difficult. Because HLA typing was unavailable for some donors at each locus, only the typed subset was used in association tests. Immune exposure information for the cohort was limited to CMV serostatus. Correlated functional status among segregating V segments might be attributable to linkage disequilibrium, but an unknown experimental factor could not be ruled out. In the study, about 150 TCR beta chains were listed as associated with cytomegalovirus. Presence/absence analyses assumed roughly uniform sequencing depth across donors, an assumption that may not hold. According to the authors, the approach could potentially be generalized to other disease states and immunological phenotypes. In a later analysis, TCR association rates were found to vary across HLA loci, with the most associated TCRs seen for DRB1 alleles and the fewest for HLA-C alleles. The earlier analysis of around 600 of the donors excluded 15 to 20 rarely observed V segments, including chromosome 9 orphons, because counts were too low. Most TCR sequences were seen in very few donors, while some public TCRs were found in many individuals.

This clonotype was sampled from a woman between 40 and 50 years old in good health and CMV-seronegative. Specimen: PBMCs. Here the chain combines TRBV9 and TRBJ2-3; the D gene assignment is ambiguous. The CDR3 sequence is CASSPRPEVHVVTDTQYF. At the DNA level, the sequence is TGTGCCAGCAGCCCCCGACCTGAGGTCCACGTTGTAACAGATACGCAGTATTTT.